A single TCR beta chain is shown here with its context. Antigen: not known. Only in-frame clones appear in the TCRdb table, and some are missing; sequencing was by immunoSEQ multiplex PCR. Of 140,000 to 150,000 clones in the sample, approximately 91% were seen once. This entry belongs to a study of T cell responses to AZD1222 COVID-19 vaccine. Findings and caveats of the study: Per reports, nearly half of all spike-specific TCRs target regions that are unmutated in variants. Donors in the cohort were predominantly white British and more often female, and clonal diversity was possibly underestimated. Seropositive AZD1222 recipients at baseline numbered only five or six.

Germline V gene data show CDR1 as MNHNY and CDR2 as SVGAGI (reference sequence). There are 15 residues in the CDR3. V was shortened by 2 bases and J by 10 bases, with 15 bases between the two germline ends. The receptor was isolated from an adult who received the AZD1222 COVID-19 vaccine. The specimen comprised peripheral blood, sampled 28 days after the second AZD1222 dose. The genes are TRBV6-6 and TRBJ1-6, with a possible D match to TRBD1 (6 bases). The DNA for the CDR3 is TGTGCCAGCAGTTACGGGGGCAGGGAGGGCTCACCCCTCCACTTT. Its translation is CASSYGGREGSPLHF.